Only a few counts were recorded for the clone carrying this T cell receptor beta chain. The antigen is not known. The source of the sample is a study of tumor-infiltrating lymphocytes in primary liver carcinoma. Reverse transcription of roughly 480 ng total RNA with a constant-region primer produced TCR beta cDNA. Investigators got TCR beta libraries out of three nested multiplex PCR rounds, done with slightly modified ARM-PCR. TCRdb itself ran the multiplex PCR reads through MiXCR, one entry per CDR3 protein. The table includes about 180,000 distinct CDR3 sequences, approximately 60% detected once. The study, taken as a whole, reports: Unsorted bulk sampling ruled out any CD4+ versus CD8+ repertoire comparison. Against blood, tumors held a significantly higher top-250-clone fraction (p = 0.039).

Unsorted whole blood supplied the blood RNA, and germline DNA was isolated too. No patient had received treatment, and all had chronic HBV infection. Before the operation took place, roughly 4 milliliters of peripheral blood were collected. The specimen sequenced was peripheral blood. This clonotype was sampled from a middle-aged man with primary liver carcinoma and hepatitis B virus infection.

The CDR3 nucleotides read TGTGCCAGCAGGGGGGATCCGGGGGAGCTGTTTTTT. Amino acid sequence: CASRGDPGELFF. The chain uses TRBV12-3 or TRBV12-4 and TRBJ2-2, with D perhaps given as TRBD1 or TRBD2 (5 bases each). Trimming stripped 6 bases from V and 8 bases from J, with 10 bases between. The CDR3 has 12 residues.